This TCR beta chain was recovered during a study of cytomegalovirus exposure and HLA in healthy donors. The study, taken as a whole, reports: Per a later analysis, HLA-associated TCR beta chains showed more clonal expansion than other, equally common TCR beta chains.

Trimming took 3 bases from V and 4 from J; bases not matched to a gene: 2. The CDR3 length is 14 residues. Germline loops: CDR1 KGHSH, CDR2 LQKENI. As to this clone: Antigen specificity is unknown. This sample also contains other DNA sequences that code for the same CDR3.

PCR used 60 Vbeta primers and 13 Jbeta primers. Data came from immunoSEQ multiplex PCR; TCRdb stores just in-frame clones and leaves some out. Of approximately 100,000 clones in the sample, about 74% were seen once. V usage is TRBV18 and J usage is TRBJ1-5; the match to TRBD1 covers 8 bases. The sample was PBMCs. The receptor was derived from a man aged 55 to 70 in good health and CMV-seropositive. The CDR3 spells CASSPRQGNQPQHF. CDR3 nucleotide sequence: TGTGCCAGCTCACCTCGACAGGGGAATCAGCCCCAGCATTTT.